The sequence of this TCR beta chain was determined in a study of blood T cell repertoires in COVID-19. Turning to the study itself: Specimens from acute and convalescent COVID-19 originated in the United States, Italy and Spain. PBMCs, B-cell-depleted T cells, or T cells were the source of the cDNA or gDNA that made up the material.

The authors' processing: Amplified reference gene primers provided the basis for estimating nucleated cell counts. TCRdb's table, derived via immunoSEQ multiplex PCR, lists solely in-frame clones and lacks some. From that table come the V and J calls and clone size; the DNA was used to work out D and trimming. The sample shows under 350,000 clones, about four fifths of them seen only once. Trimming left V 5 bases short and J 4 bases short, with 9 bases between. CDR3 length: 13 amino acids. Sequencing was performed on peripheral blood. The source of this sequence is a woman aged 50 to 65 who had recovered from COVID-19. The chain uses TRBV12-3 or TRBV12-4 and TRBJ1-5; D ambiguous. The CDR3 sequence is CASSQVLNQPQHF. The CDR3 DNA follows: TGTGCCAGCAGTCAAGTACTGAATCAGCCCCAGCATTTT.